This TCR beta chain was recovered during a study of graft-versus-host responses after intestinal transplantation (dated by TCRdb to the early 2020s). Looking at the study overall: Recipients received multivisceral, liver-intestinal, or isolated intestinal transplants. Samples from a few later patients were sequenced in-house on an Illumina MiSeq with MiXCR processing rather than by the commercial service. To identify alloreactive clones, pre-transplant mixed lymphocyte reaction products were sequenced and then compared with unstimulated pre-transplant donor and recipient T cells. Donor T cell macrochimerism was defined as a peak of at least 4% donor T cells among recipient peripheral blood mononuclear cells. The cohort enrolled under 25 intestinal transplant recipients including one retransplant, and a few patients lacking pretransplant specimens were excluded. After intestinal transplantation, graft-versus-host and host-versus-graft alloreactive T cell clones in the graft, circulation and bone marrow were tracked using bulk TCR-beta CDR3 sequencing. Every recipient was given anti-thymocyte globulin induction, then maintenance tacrolimus and steroids for 3 to 4 years.

The investigation overall reported the following: GvH clones were found in recipient bone marrow, and some of the GvH clones appeared earlier in ileal mucosa or blood, which is consistent with an intestinal mucosal origin. High GvH to HvG T cell clonal ratios were observed in the allografts of patients with donor T cell macrochimerism. The relatively low number and heterogeneity of intestinal transplant patients limited the conclusions. Early after transplant, declines in HvG clones were associated with peak levels of circulating GvH clones.

In the first month after transplant, blood samples were collected up to 4 times, and after that at least monthly when available. This clone came up once. Its antigen target is currently unknown. There are no base qualities to consult, and no much larger clone falls within one base. Here V drops 4 bases and J drops 0 bases, and the junction holds 4 bases not matched to any gene. CDR1 and CDR2 were assigned from the germline V gene as SGHRS and YFSETQ. From its cysteine to its phenylalanine, the CDR3 spans 15 amino acids. Only the CDR3 DNA is retained, 45 bases long and in frame from the first base. Libraries were built with the immunoSEQ multiplex PCR assay. For most patients, genomic DNA was subjected to high-throughput TCR-beta CDR3 sequencing by Adaptive Biotechnologies. The paper's processing steps were these. Adaptive's ImmunoSEQ software supplied the TCR sequencing data for about 18 patients, while MiXCR and VDJtools were used to process a few other patients. CDR3 nucleotide sequences shared between donor and recipient were removed because their origin could not be assigned. To count as alloreactive, a clone needed at least 2-fold expansion over unstimulated cells and a minimum CFSE-low frequency of 0.002% (template counts) or 0.001% (read counts). A clone was considered mappable if detected in the sequenced pre-transplant spleen, lymph node, or MLR CFSE-low populations of the donor or recipient. Cumulative frequency of alloreactive clones was calculated as a percentage of all sequences weighted by copy number. Held by TCRdb, this immuneACCESS table contains in-frame sequences only and omits some clones. Under half of the omission traces to an unresolved V gene where checked; the cause of the rest is unknown. V, J and clone size derive from that table, while D and trimming were established from the DNA sequence. The sample profile shows approximately 54,000 clones; about 90% of them were found once. The ten largest clones represent roughly 5.5% of the sample.

The sequence was collected from a human patient who received an intestinal transplant, so some T cells may come from the graft donor. This sequence uses TRBV5-1 and TRBJ1-1, with 9 bases in between that match TRBD1. The sample here was PBMCs, taken nearly 670 days after intestinal transplant. The CDR3 is CASSDRGSMNTEAFF. The nucleotide sequence is given as TGCGCCAGCAGCGACAGGGGGTCTATGAACACTGAAGCTTTCTTT.